This T cell receptor beta chain comes out of a study of cytomegalovirus exposure and HLA in healthy donors. For this clone: Antigen specificity is unknown.

Primers: 60 Vbeta forward and 13 Jbeta reverse. The repertoire was sequenced with immunoSEQ multiplex PCR; TCRdb's copy has only in-frame clones and lacks some. The profile covers over 150,000 clones, with 82% appearing a single time and 0.098% taken by the ten largest. This CDR3 is built from 17 residues. J was trimmed by 8 bases and V by 3 bases; bases with no gene match: 16. CDR1 is MGHRA and CDR2 is YSYEKL in the germline V gene. Whole-study findings and limits: Altogether, 150 to 200 TCR beta chains were recorded as cytomegalovirus-associated. Three of the chains that were CMV-associated were confirmed in vitro to be specific for CMV antigens.

Sequencing was carried out using PBMCs. This clonotype originated in a boy aged 2 to 10 in good health and CMV-seronegative. The chain has TRBV4-1 and TRBJ2-1; 7 positions match TRBD2. This chain's CDR3 is CASSHPLAGRPPDEQFF. In nucleotides, the CDR3 is TGCGCCAGCAGCCATCCCTTAGCGGGTCGCCCCCCCGATGAGCAGTTCTTC.